One sample yielded the 12 T cell receptor beta chains listed below, sequenced in a study of blood T cell repertoires in COVID-19. Generated by immunoSEQ multiplex PCR, the TCRdb table keeps only in-frame clones and is missing some. The table records roughly 68,000 clones, more than 60% of them present only once. Sequencing used peripheral blood. The source is a woman between 45 and 60 years old with acute or convalescent COVID-19.

A note on this clone: Other DNA sequences in the sample encode the same CDR3. The rearrangement links TRBV5-1 to TRBJ1-5, with 8 bases matching TRBD1. The CDR3 is 14 amino acids. CDR1 SGHRS and CDR2 YFSETQ come from the germline V gene. Trimming took 4 bases from V and 2 from J; bases not matched to a gene: 2. CDR3 region: CASSPGQGNQPQHF. CDR3 nucleotides: TGCGCCAGCAGCCCGGGACAGGGCAATCAGCCCCAGCATTTT.

The CDR3 region is CASSLSVGGDNEQFF. CDR3 sequence (DNA): TGTGCCAGCAGCCTAAGCGTCGGGGGTGACAATGAGCAGTTCTTC. The gene calls are TRBV5-4 and TRBJ2-1; a possible D gene is TRBD2 (6 bases). The CDR3 has 15 residues. Deletions cut 4 bases from V and 5 bases from J, with 16 bases between. Germline V CDR1 and CDR2: SGHNT, YYREEE (reference sequence).

The gene calls are TRBV27 and TRBJ1-3; tentatively, D is TRBD1 (5 bases). CDR1 is MNHEY, CDR2 SMNVEV, per germline (reference sequence). V was clipped by 6 bases and J by 4 bases, with 10 bases between them. CDR3 length equals 13 residues. The DNA for the CDR3 is TGTGCCAGCAGGTCAGGGTACGGAAACACCATATATTTT. Residues: CASRSGYGNTIYF.

V usage is TRBV11-2 and J usage is TRBJ1-2, with TRBD1 matching over 10 bases. The CDR3 runs to 14 residues. Germline CDR1 SGHAT, CDR2 FQNNGV. V was pared by 7 bases and J by 4 bases, with 6 bases of the junction left unmatched. In nucleotides, the CDR3 is TGTGCCAGCACCCCTGGGACAGGGGCCTATGGCTACACCTTC. Encoded protein: CASTPGTGAYGYTF. The full variable domain, completed using reference TRBV11-2 and TRBJ1-2, is EAGVAQSPRYKIIEKRQSVAFWCNPISGHATLYWYQQILGQGPKLLIQFQNNGVVDDSQLPKDRFSAERLKGVDSTLKIQPAKLEDSAVYLCASTPGTGAYGYTFGSGTRLTVV.

The rearrangement links TRBV6-1 to TRBJ2-3; 9 bases agree with TRBD2. CDR1 MNHNS and CDR2 SASEGT come from the germline V gene. The CDR3 length is 17 residues. The junction had 7 bases not matched to a gene; V was cut back by 2 bases and J by 1 base. CDR3 nucleotides: TGTGCCAGCAGTGAACCAGCTAGCGGGAAGGGCACAGATACGCAGTATTTT. Translating gives CASSEPASGKGTDTQYF.

This clone was found a few times. The genes are TRBV7-9 and TRBJ2-1, with TRBD2 matching over 7 bases. The V gene end was trimmed by 5 bases and the J gene end by 9 bases; junction bases not matched to a gene: 16. Germline V CDR1 and CDR2: SEHNR, FQNEAQ (reference sequence). The CDR3 is 16 amino acids. The CDR3 reads CASSKSGAITGSEQFF. CDR3 DNA: TGTGCCAGCAGCAAGAGCGGGGCCATAACAGGTAGTGAGCAGTTCTTC.

The chain links TRBV11-2 to TRBJ2-3; 10 bases are shared with TRBD2. With V trimmed by 6 bases and J by 1 base, 4 bases remained unmatched. CDR3 size: 15 residues. Germline lookup yields CDR1 SGHAT and CDR2 FQNNGV. The CDR3 DNA follows: TGTGCCAGCAGAGACGGACTAGCGGGCACAGATACGCAGTATTTT. It encodes CASRDGLAGTDTQYF. The full variable domain, rest sourced from reference TRBV11-2 and TRBJ2-3, is EAGVAQSPRYKIIEKRQSVAFWCNPISGHATLYWYQQILGQGPKLLIQFQNNGVVDDSQLPKDRFSAERLKGVDSTLKIQPAKLEDSAVYLCASRDGLAGTDTQYFGPGTRLTVL.

This sequence joins TRBV12-3 or TRBV12-4 and TRBJ1-2; D gene unclear. Trimming took 4 bases from V and 5 from J, leaving 11 bases between them. This CDR3 spans 13 amino acids. The CDR3 loop reads CASSSLSEYGYTF. CDR3 DNA: TGTGCCAGCAGTTCGCTCAGCGAATATGGCTACACCTTC.

The sample holds a few counts of this clone. The CDR3 loop reads CASSLERGDHSYNEQFF. CDR3 nucleotide sequence: TGTGCCAGCAGCTTAGAGCGGGGGGACCACTCCTACAATGAGCAGTTCTTC. V usage is TRBV5-8 and J usage is TRBJ2-1; 9 bases are shared with TRBD2. There are 17 residues in the CDR3. V dropped 2 bases and J dropped 0; count of bases not matched to a gene: 6. Germline V lookup: CDR1 SGHTS, CDR2 YDEGEE.

The chain carries TRBV7-9 and TRBJ1-1; D call uncertain. V shed 3 bases and J shed 4 bases, with 9 bases lying between them. This CDR3 has 13 amino acids. CDR1 SEHNR and CDR2 FQNEAQ come from the germline V gene (reference sequence). The CDR3 nucleotides read TGTGCCAGCAGCTTGGTAGGGAGCACTGAAGCTTTCTTT. Translated: CASSLVGSTEAFF.

The chain is built from TRBV28 and TRBJ1-3, with D unresolved. The germline V and J ends were trimmed by 6 bases and 4 bases, with 16 bases remaining between them. Germline CDR1 is MDHEN and CDR2 is SYDVKM. The length of the CDR3 is 15 residues. This chain's CDR3 is CASRTYEGGGNTIYF. CDR3 sequence (DNA): TGTGCCAGCAGGACCTACGAGGGTGGAGGAAACACCATATATTTT.

The chain combines TRBV29-1 with TRBJ1-4, with no clear D. In germline, CDR1 is SQVTM, CDR2 ANQGSEA. The germline V and J ends were trimmed by 0 bases and 7 bases, with 12 bases remaining between them. The CDR3 length is 14 residues. The CDR3 loop reads CSVEDNQEGEKLFF. The DNA of the CDR3 is TGCAGCGTTGAAGACAATCAGGAGGGTGAAAAACTGTTTTTT.